A single sample is the source of the 20 T cell receptor beta chains below, sequenced in a study of graft-versus-host responses after intestinal transplantation. No antigen has been identified for these receptors. The method was immunoSEQ multiplex PCR; TCRdb's version includes in-frame clones alone and lacks a portion of them. The sample lists roughly 99,000 clones; less than 95% were seen once. The material was unstimulated CD8+ T cells sorted from spleen or lymph node cells, obtained before transplant. The receptors shown here come from a human donor who was the organ donor for an intestinal transplant.

The CDR3 DNA sequence: TGTGCCTGGACCCTAGGACAGGGGGGACAGCCCCAGCATTTT. Translation gives CAWTLGQGGQPQHF. The chain uses TRBV30 and TRBJ1-5; 10 nucleotides match TRBD1. Looked up from germline, CDR1 is GTSNPN and CDR2 is SVGIG (reference sequence). The CDR3 is made up of 14 amino acids. The V and J ends lost 4 bases and 7 bases, in that order; junction bases with no gene match: 7.

The J gene is TRBJ2-1, the V gene TRBV5-6; possibly TRBD1 for D (5 bases). The CDR3 runs to 15 residues. V was shortened by 4 bases and J by 2 bases, with 13 bases between the two germline ends. From germline, CDR1 is SGHDT and CDR2 YYEEEE. This CDR3 is CASSPTGGAYNEQFF. CDR3 in DNA: TGTGCCAGCAGCCCCACAGGTGGAGCCTACAATGAGCAGTTCTTC.

The rearrangement joins TRBV28 to TRBJ1-2; maybe TRBD1 (6 bases). V was clipped by 3 bases and J by 2 bases, with 16 bases between them. This CDR3 has 16 residues. The V gene's germline CDR1 is MDHEN and CDR2 SYDVKM. CDR3 nucleotides: TGTGCCAGCAGTTTCGGGGCAGGGGAGATGAACTATGGCTACACCTTC. This codes for CASSFGAGEMNYGYTF.

The chain links TRBV7-8 to TRBJ2-1; TRBD2 might be the D (6 bases). CDR3 length equals 16 residues. The germline CDR1 and CDR2 sequences are SGHVS and FQNEAQ. V shed 1 base and J shed 5 bases, with 15 bases lying between them. The CDR3 here is CASSLGFGRGNNEQFF. The CDR3 coding sequence is TGTGCCAGCAGCTTAGGATTCGGGAGAGGGAACAATGAGCAGTTCTTC.

The chain is built from TRBV4-1 and TRBJ2-5; D is perhaps TRBD1 (8 bases). Trimming cost V 4 bases and J 5 bases, with 14 bases left between them. CDR1 is MGHRA, CDR2 YSYEKL, per germline. This CDR3 is 14 amino acids long. CDR3 protein: CASSRGQGGETQYF. In DNA form, the CDR3 reads TGCGCCAGCAGCCGTGGACAGGGAGGGGAGACCCAGTACTTC.

DNA for the CDR3: TGTGCCAGCAGGCGAATGGGGCAGGGGCCCGGGGAGCTGTTTTTT. Residues: CASRRMGQGPGELFF. The V call is TRBV6-7, the J call TRBJ2-2; a weak D match, TRBD1 (6 bases). TRBV6-7 is marked as an open reading frame, function uncertain. The CDR3 runs to 15 residues. The ends were cut back, 6 bases at V and 6 bases at J, with 17 bases in the middle.

This chain connects TRBV27 to TRBJ2-1, with a tentative D call TRBD2 (5 bases). This CDR3 spans 14 amino acids. Germline V gives CDR1 MNHEY, CDR2 SMNVEV (reference sequence). V was trimmed by 7 bases and J by 5 bases, leaving 15 bases between them. The CDR3 bases are TGTGCCAGCACCGAGGAGGTGGGGAACAATGAGCAGTTCTTC. It translates to CASTEEVGNNEQFF.

The V gene is TRBV10-3, the J gene TRBJ2-1; 7 nucleotides align to TRBD1. Germline V gene lookup returns CDR1 ENHRY and CDR2 SYGVKD. This CDR3 comprises 11 residues. V lost 7 bases and J lost 6; bases outside the gene matches: 0. CDR3 bases: TGTGCCATCACAGGGGGCAATGAGCAGTTCTTC. Translated, it gives CAITGGNEQFF.

The CDR3 coding sequence is TGTGCCTGGGTTCATAACACTGAAGCTTTCTTT. This sequence encodes CAWVHNTEAFF. The rearrangement uses TRBV30 and TRBJ1-1; no firm D call. The CDR3 contains 11 residues. Germline CDR1 is GTSNPN and CDR2 is SVGIG (reference sequence). Trimming stripped 5 bases from V and 2 bases from J, with 6 bases between.

The V call is TRBV29-1, the J call TRBJ1-1; D unclear. From germline, CDR1 is SQVTM and CDR2 ANQGSEA. This CDR3 has 13 amino acids. Trimming removed 1 base at V and 1 base at J, with 7 bases between. In nucleotides, the CDR3 is TGCAGCGTTGAAGGCGCCGAGAACACTGAAGCTTTCTTT. This sequence encodes CSVEGAENTEAFF.

CDR3 amino acids: CASSHYTGPPTGEQYF. Here the CDR3 DNA reads TGTGCCAGCAGTCACTATACGGGACCGCCGACAGGCGAGCAGTACTTC. The chain recombines TRBV27 with TRBJ2-7, with a tentative D call TRBD1 (6 bases). The germline V gene has CDR1 MNHEY and CDR2 SMNVEV (reference sequence). The CDR3 sequence is 16 residues long. The germline V and J ends were trimmed by 5 bases and 6 bases, with 23 bases remaining between them.

The chain has TRBV13 and TRBJ1-2; D may be TRBD1 (6 bases). The V and J ends lost 4 bases and 8 bases respectively, with 23 bases between them. The CDR3 spans 16 residues. Germline CDR1 reads PRHDT; CDR2 reads FYEKMQ (reference sequence). CDR3 residues: CASSSLMGGRYEGYTF. The DNA of the CDR3 is TGTGCCAGCAGCTCCCTTATGGGGGGGCGGTATGAAGGCTACACCTTC. Based on the CDR3 plus reference TRBV13 and TRBJ1-2, the full variable domain is AAGVIQSPRHLIKEKRETATLKCYPIPRHDTVYWYQQGPGQDPQFLISFYEKMQSDKGSIPDRFSAQQFSDYHSELNMSSLELGDSALYFCASSSLMGGRYEGYTFGSGTRLTVV.

The CDR3 is CASSQVGVAGPSGELFF. Here the CDR3 DNA reads TGTGCCAGCAGCCAAGTCGGGGTAGCGGGTCCTTCCGGGGAGCTGTTTTTT. The J gene is TRBJ2-2, the V gene TRBV4-2; 7 nucleotides match TRBD2. Germline V lookup: CDR1 LGHNA, CDR2 YNFKEQ. V lost 1 base and J lost 6; bases outside the gene matches: 11. CDR3 size: 17 residues.

The chain has TRBV4-2 and TRBJ1-5; 10 bases agree with TRBD1. V was pared by 0 bases and J by 6 bases, with 14 bases of the junction left unmatched. CDR3 length: 19 amino acids. The germline CDR1 and CDR2 sequences are LGHNA and YNFKEQ. Here the CDR3 DNA reads TGTGCCAGCAGCCAAGATATCTGGGTTGACAGGGGGCAAGGTCAGCCCCAGCATTTT. It specifies CASSQDIWVDRGQGQPQHF.

This chain's CDR3 is CATRTGDGYTF. DNA for the CDR3: TGTGCCACCCGGACAGGGGATGGCTACACCTTC. The chain recombines TRBV19 with TRBJ1-2; 9 positions agree with TRBD1. CDR1 is LNHDA, CDR2 SQIVND, per germline (reference sequence). CDR3 length equals 11 residues. V gave up 10 bases and J gave up 6 bases; unmatched junction bases: 3.

The chain joins TRBV7-8 to TRBJ1-4; TRBD1 might be the D (6 bases). The CDR3 has 19 amino acids. Germline CDR1 reads SGHVS; CDR2 reads FQNEAQ. The V end lost 1 base, the J end lost 8 bases, and 26 bases lay between the germline ends. CDR3 loop: CASSLVSTGGIFPWEKLFF. For the CDR3, the DNA is TGTGCCAGCAGCTTAGTATCGACAGGAGGTATTTTTCCTTGGGAAAAACTGTTTTTT.

This chain connects TRBV7-9 to TRBJ1-1, with TRBD1 matching over 7 bases. This CDR3 spans 12 amino acids. J was trimmed by 7 bases and V by 2 bases; bases with no gene match: 1. The germline V gene encodes CDR1 SEHNR and CDR2 FQNEAQ (reference sequence). The CDR3 DNA reads TGTGCCAGCAGCTTAAGGGACAGTGAAGCTTTCTTT. This codes for CASSLRDSEAFF.

The CDR3 is CASSGPGNSPAYGYTF. The CDR3 DNA sequence: TGTGCCAGCAGCGGTCCCGGGAACAGTCCGGCCTATGGCTACACCTTC. The J gene is TRBJ1-2, the V gene TRBV9; D call uncertain. This CDR3 spans 16 amino acids. The germline V gene has CDR1 SGDLS and CDR2 YYNGEE. Trimming pared 3 bases from V and 4 bases from J, leaving 19 bases between.

V is TRBV11-2 and J is TRBJ2-1; no reliable D call. The CDR3 is 13 residues long. V was clipped by 0 bases and J by 7 bases, with 7 bases between them. The V gene's germline CDR1 is SGHAT and CDR2 FQNNGV. CDR3 sequence (DNA): TGTGCCAGCAGCTTAGAGGTAGTGAATGAGCAGTTCTTC. Translated: CASSLEVVNEQFF.

The CDR3 nucleotides read TGTGCCAGCAGCGTGGGGGGGAGCGCAAATGAAAAACTGTTTTTT. This encodes CASSVGGSANEKLFF. The chain combines TRBV9 with TRBJ1-4, with D perhaps matching TRBD1 (5 bases). The V gene lost 2 bases and the J gene lost 5 bases, with 13 bases spanning the gap. The germline V gene has CDR1 SGDLS and CDR2 YYNGEE. This CDR3 comprises 15 residues. The full variable domain, completed using reference TRBV9 and TRBJ1-4, is DSGVTQTPKHLITATGQRVTLRCSPRSGDLSVYWYQQSLDQGLQFLIQYYNGEERAKGNILERFSAQQFPDLHSELNLSSLELGDSALYFCASSVGGSANEKLFFGSGTQLSVL.